What follows describes a single T cell receptor beta chain. Antigen: not known. This sample was included in a study of liver allograft versus peripheral blood T cells. Overall study context: Intrahepatic T cell receptor repertoires from transplanted livers were compared against repertoires in recipients' peripheral blood. General study results and limits: Intragraft T cell receptor repertoires of liver allografts were reportedly distinct from those in peripheral blood.

V shed 6 bases and J shed 4 bases, with 13 bases lying between them. CDR1 and CDR2 from the germline V gene are DFQATT and SNEGSKA (reference sequence). This CDR3 has 14 residues. MiXCR was run by TCRdb on the reads, yielding one entry per CDR3 protein. The sample has about 6,600 distinct CDR3 sequences, roughly 17% seen once. The J gene is TRBJ1-6, the V gene TRBV20-1; a possible D gene is TRBD1 (6 bases). This clonotype was sampled from a human patient who had a liver transplant. Some T cells may possibly be graft donor cells. CDR3 DNA: TGCAGTGCCCCGGGACAAACTTATAATTCACCCCTCCACTTT. This codes for CSAPGQTYNSPLHF.